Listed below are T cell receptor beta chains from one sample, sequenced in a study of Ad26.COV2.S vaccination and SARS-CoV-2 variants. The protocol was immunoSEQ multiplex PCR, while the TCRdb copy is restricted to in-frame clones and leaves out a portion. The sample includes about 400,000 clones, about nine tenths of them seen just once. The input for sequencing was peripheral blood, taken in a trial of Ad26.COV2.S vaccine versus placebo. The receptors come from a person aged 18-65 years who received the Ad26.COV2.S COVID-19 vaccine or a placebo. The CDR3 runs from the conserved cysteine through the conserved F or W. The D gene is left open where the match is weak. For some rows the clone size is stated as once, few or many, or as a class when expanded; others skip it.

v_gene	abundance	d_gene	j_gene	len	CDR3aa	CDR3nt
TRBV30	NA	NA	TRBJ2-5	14	CAWKGLANQETQYF	TGTGCCTGGAAAGGGCTGGCAAACCAAGAGACCCAGTACTTC
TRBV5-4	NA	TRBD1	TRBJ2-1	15	CASSYAGTGYNEQFF	TGTGCCAGCAGCTATGCCGGGACAGGGTACAATGAGCAGTTCTTC
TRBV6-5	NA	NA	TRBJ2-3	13	CASSYTGADTQYF	TGTGCCAGCAGTTACACGGGAGCAGATACGCAGTATTTT
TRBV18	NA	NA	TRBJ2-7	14	CASSPGGLPDEQYF	TGTGCCAGCTCACCAGGCGGCCTCCCCGACGAGCAGTACTTC
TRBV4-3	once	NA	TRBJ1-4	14	CASSQNRDSEKLFF	TGCGCCAGCAGCCAGAACAGGGATTCGGAAAAACTGTTTTTT
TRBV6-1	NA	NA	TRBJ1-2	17	CASSEAMLMTLDYGYTF	TGTGCCAGCAGTGAAGCGATGCTAATGACTCTAGACTATGGCTACACCTTC
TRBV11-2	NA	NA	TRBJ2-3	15	CASSSRGLATDTQYF	TGTGCCAGCAGCTCCAGGGGTCTGGCCACAGATACGCAGTATTTT
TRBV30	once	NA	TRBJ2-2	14	CAWSVSPGTGELFF	TGTGCCTGGAGTGTATCCCCCGGGACCGGGGAGCTGTTTTTT
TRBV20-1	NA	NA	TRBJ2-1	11	CSGQQGGVQFF	TGCAGCGGTCAACAGGGCGGGGTGCAGTTCTTC
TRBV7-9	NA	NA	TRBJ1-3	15	CASSLAPAAGNTIYF	TGTGCCAGCAGCTTAGCTCCGGCGGCTGGAAACACCATATATTTT
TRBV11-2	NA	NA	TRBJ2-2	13	CASSFQATGELFF	TGTGCCAGCAGCTTCCAGGCCACCGGGGAGCTGTTTTTT
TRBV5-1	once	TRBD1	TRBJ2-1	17	CASSLTPAGQGYNEQFF	TGCGCCAGCAGCTTGACTCCCGCGGGACAGGGCTACAATGAGCAGTTCTTC
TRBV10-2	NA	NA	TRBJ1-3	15	CASSDGNRDGNTIYF	TGCGCCAGCAGTGATGGTAACAGGGATGGAAACACCATATATTTT
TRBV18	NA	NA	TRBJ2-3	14	CASSPWGGTDTQYF	TGTGCCAGCTCACCTTGGGGTGGGACAGATACGCAGTATTTT
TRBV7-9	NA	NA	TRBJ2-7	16	CASSSGPGGAPSEQYF	TGTGCCAGCAGCTCAGGTCCCGGGGGTGCGCCTAGCGAGCAGTACTTC
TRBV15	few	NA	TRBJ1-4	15	CATSRRDRVGEKLFF	TGTGCCACCAGCAGGAGAGATAGGGTAGGGGAAAAACTGTTTTTT
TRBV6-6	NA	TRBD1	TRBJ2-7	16	CASSYNPGTGVYEQYF	TGTGCCAGCAGTTATAACCCCGGGACAGGGGTCTACGAGCAGTACTTC
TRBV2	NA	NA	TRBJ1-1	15	CASSEDGSLNTEAFF	TGTGCCAGCAGTGAAGACGGCAGCCTGAACACTGAAGCTTTCTTT
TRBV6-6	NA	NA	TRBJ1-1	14	CASSYGYPDTEAFF	TGTGCCAGCAGTTACGGGTATCCGGACACTGAAGCTTTCTTT
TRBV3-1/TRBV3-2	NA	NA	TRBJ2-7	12	CASSQDDGEQYF	TGTGCCAGCAGCCAAGATGATGGCGAGCAGTACTTC
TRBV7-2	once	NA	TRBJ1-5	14	CASSPRTENQPQHF	TGTGCCAGCAGTCCTCGGACAGAGAATCAGCCCCAGCATTTT
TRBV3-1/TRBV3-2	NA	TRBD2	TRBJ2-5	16	CASSQEASGSKETQYF	TGTGCCAGCAGCCAAGAGGCTAGCGGATCTAAAGAGACCCAGTACTTC
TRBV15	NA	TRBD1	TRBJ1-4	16	CATSRARTGLFEKLFF	TGTGCCACCAGCAGGGCTAGGACAGGGCTTTTCGAAAAACTGTTTTTT
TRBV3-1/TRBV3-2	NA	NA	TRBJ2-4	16	CASSPGVGAALNVQYF	TGTGCCAGCAGCCCAGGGGTTGGGGCGGCCCTGAATGTTCAGTACTTC
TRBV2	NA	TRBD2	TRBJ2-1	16	CASRQTSGFSYNEQFF	TGTGCCAGCAGACAAACTAGCGGGTTCTCCTACAATGAGCAGTTCTTC
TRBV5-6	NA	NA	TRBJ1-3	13	CASSLTSGNTIYF	TGTGCCAGCAGCTTGACCTCTGGAAACACCATATATTTT
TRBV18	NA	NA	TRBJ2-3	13	CASSRGSTDTQYF	TGTGCCAGCTCACGGGGAAGCACAGATACGCAGTATTTT
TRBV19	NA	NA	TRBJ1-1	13	CASSMSLNTEAFF	TGTGCCAGTAGTATGTCCTTGAACACTGAAGCTTTCTTT
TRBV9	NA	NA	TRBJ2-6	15	CASSVVVSGANVLTF	TGTGCCAGCAGCGTAGTTGTGTCTGGGGCCAACGTCCTGACTTTC